These 19 T cell receptor beta chains came from one sample sequenced in a study of shared clonotypes between healthy human individuals. Measured with immunoSEQ multiplex PCR; TCRdb has only the in-frame clones, and not every one. This repertoire shows about 1.9 million clones, approximately 92% found once; its top ten account for 1.5% to 2%. CD8 cells classed as naive were CD45RO-negative and positively selected for CCR7, excluding terminally differentiated effector memory CD45RA+ cells. The sample was naive CD8+ T cells from PBMCs. The source of these receptors is a man aged 18-30 years in good health. Some clones in this sample may be carry-over from other donors' samples.

The chain has TRBV4-1 and TRBJ2-4; the match to TRBD2 covers 8 bases. From germline, CDR1 is MGHRA and CDR2 YSYEKL. The V segment lost 1 base and the J segment 12 bases; nucleotides outside the gene matches: 14. CDR3 length: 16 residues. CDR3 protein: CASSQVAAGGPGDQYF. In nucleotides, the CDR3 is TGCGCCAGCAGCCAAGTCGCTGCGGGAGGCCCAGGGGATCAGTACTTC.

This chain connects TRBV18 to TRBJ1-1; D not resolved. V was trimmed by 8 bases and J by 1 base, leaving 11 bases between them. The V gene's germline CDR1 is KGHSH and CDR2 LQKENI. This CDR3 has 13 amino acids. This CDR3 reads CASLHPPNTEAFF. CDR3 DNA sequence: TGTGCCAGCCTGCACCCCCCGAACACTGAAGCTTTCTTT.

This chain connects TRBV7-9 to TRBJ2-7, with D maybe TRBD1 (5 bases). Germline V lookup: CDR1 SEHNR, CDR2 FQNEAQ (reference sequence). V shed 5 bases and J shed 3 bases, with 11 bases lying between them. The CDR3 spans 13 residues. CDR3 DNA sequence: TGTGCCAGCAGCCCCAGGGTGGACTACGAGCAGTACTTC. Its protein product is CASSPRVDYEQYF.

The chain couples TRBV4-3 to TRBJ2-4; D might be TRBD1 (5 bases). CDR1 and CDR2 (germline): LGHNA, YSLEER. The CDR3 is 15 amino acids. The ends were cut back, 0 bases at V and 9 bases at J, with 15 bases in the middle. The CDR3 sequence is CASSQDPRVSTIQYF. For the CDR3, the DNA is TGCGCCAGCAGCCAAGATCCCAGGGTTTCAACCATTCAGTACTTC.

The chain recombines TRBV5-8 with TRBJ2-7, with TRBD2 identical over 7 bases. Per germline, CDR1 SGHTS and CDR2 YDEGEE. There are 16 residues in the CDR3. Trimming removed 0 bases from V and 3 bases from J; junction bases left unmatched: 9. The CDR3 sequence is CASSLGASGDYYEQYF. In DNA, the CDR3 is TGTGCCAGCAGCTTGGGGGCTAGCGGAGACTACTACGAGCAGTACTTC.

DNA for the CDR3: TGTGCCAGCAGCTCCGGGACAGGTGGCTCTGGGGCCAACGTCCTGACTTTC. Its protein product is CASSSGTGGSGANVLTF. This chain joins TRBV9 and TRBJ2-6; TRBD1 matches 8 bases. Germline-derived CDR1 and CDR2 are SGDLS and YYNGEE. This CDR3 is built from 17 residues. V lost 4 bases and J lost 0; bases outside the gene matches: 6.

The chain links TRBV27 to TRBJ1-2; D may be TRBD1 (6 bases). Trimming stripped 2 bases from V and 5 bases from J, with 15 bases between. Germline V gene lookup returns CDR1 MNHEY and CDR2 SMNVEV (reference sequence). This CDR3 contains 15 residues. The CDR3 spells CASSLGQGIRYGYTF. The DNA of the CDR3 is TGTGCCAGCAGTTTAGGGCAGGGGATACGGTATGGCTACACCTTC.

Concerning this clone: The same CDR3 arises from other DNA sequences in this sample as well. The rearrangement links TRBV9 to TRBJ2-6; D remains ambiguous. Germline V CDR1 and CDR2: SGDLS, YYNGEE. V lost 3 bases to trimming and J lost 0 bases, with 7 bases between them. The CDR3 extends over 15 amino acids. The DNA of the CDR3 is TGTGCCAGCAGCGCAGATAGCTCTGGGGCCAACGTCCTGACTTTC. Its translation is CASSADSSGANVLTF.

This clone was found once. The same CDR3 arises from other DNA sequences in this sample as well. The chain joins TRBV9 to TRBJ2-7; 9 positions agree with TRBD2. The CDR3 runs 15 residues. CDR1 SGDLS and CDR2 YYNGEE come from the germline V gene. V shed 2 bases, J shed 2 bases, and the junction held 5 bases outside the gene matches. The CDR3 region is CASSVVASGTYEQYF. The CDR3 DNA reads as TGTGCCAGCAGCGTGGTGGCTAGCGGGACCTACGAGCAGTACTTC.

V is TRBV7-8 and J is TRBJ2-7; TRBD1 matches 10 bases. The trim removed 1 base at V and 4 bases at J, leaving 7 bases unmatched. Germline CDR1 SGHVS, CDR2 FQNEAQ. This CDR3 has 16 amino acids. CDR3 sequence reads: CASSLVMRQGAYEQYF. The CDR3 DNA follows: TGTGCCAGCAGCTTAGTAATGAGACAGGGGGCGTACGAGCAGTACTTC.

This clone was seen once. The chain recombines TRBV7-8 with TRBJ2-2; 7 bases line up with TRBD1. The V gene's germline CDR1 is SGHVS and CDR2 FQNEAQ. V shed 5 bases and J 4 bases; nucleotides not matched to a gene: 7. The length of the CDR3 is 15 residues. The CDR3 spells CASSPRQGSTGELFF. In DNA, the CDR3 is TGTGCCAGCAGCCCCAGACAGGGATCCACCGGGGAGCTGTTTTTT.

The chain couples TRBV19 to TRBJ2-5; TRBD2 aligns across 10 bases. With 5 bases clipped from V and 14 bases from J, the junction kept 8 bases outside the gene matches. The CDR3 sequence is 12 residues long. Germline loops: CDR1 LNHDA, CDR2 SQIVND (reference sequence). The CDR3 nucleotides are TGTGCCAGTAGTCCGCGGACTAGCGGAGCATACTTC. As protein: CASSPRTSGAYF.

The chain is built from TRBV19 and TRBJ2-2, with D perhaps being TRBD1 or TRBD2 (6 bases each). Germline CDR1 and CDR2: LNHDA and SQIVND (reference sequence). The V gene lost 0 bases and the J gene lost 4 bases, with 18 bases spanning the gap. The CDR3 loop spans 18 amino acids. CDR3 sequence reads: CASSIDGGTPLSTGELFF. CDR3 nucleotides: TGTGCCAGTAGTATAGATGGCGGGACACCGTTATCCACCGGGGAGCTGTTTTTT.

The sample holds a few counts of this clone. This chain uses TRBV27 with TRBJ2-7; D is unclear. V dropped 1 base and J dropped 3 bases, with 7 bases sitting between them. The CDR3 extends over 13 amino acids. CDR1 and CDR2 from the germline V gene are MNHEY and SMNVEV (reference sequence). CDR3 in DNA: TGTGCCAGCAGTTTATTCCCGATCTACGAGCAGTACTTC. Translation gives CASSLFPIYEQYF.

This clone was detected only a few times. CDR3 sequence (DNA): TGTGCCAGCAGCTTATCCACAGAGGCAGGGCAGCCCCAGCATTTT. Protein: CASSLSTEAGQPQHF. This chain connects TRBV7-9 to TRBJ1-5; TRBD1 might be the D (5 bases). V lost 2 bases to trimming and J lost 7 bases, with 15 bases between them. Germline-derived CDR1 and CDR2 are SEHNR and FQNEAQ (reference sequence). The CDR3 runs 15 residues.

This chain connects TRBV7-8 to TRBJ2-3; 8 bases map to TRBD2. Germline CDR1 is SGHVS and CDR2 is FQNEAQ. The CDR3 is 16 residues long. J was trimmed by 2 bases and V by 1 base; bases with no gene match: 5. CDR3 nucleotide sequence: TGTGCCAGCAGCTTAGGGGCGGGAGGAACCACAGATACGCAGTATTTT. Amino acid sequence: CASSLGAGGTTDTQYF.

This sequence joins TRBV27 and TRBJ2-3, with 9 positions matching TRBD1. CDR1 and CDR2 from the germline V gene are MNHEY and SMNVEV (reference sequence). The J segment lost 10 bases and the V segment lost 3 bases, leaving 11 bases of the junction unmatched. The CDR3 consists of 15 residues. The CDR3 region is CASSFTPTGGAAQYF. As DNA, the CDR3 is TGTGCCAGCAGTTTCACTCCTACAGGGGGCGCTGCGCAGTATTTT.

The V call is TRBV28, the J call TRBJ2-7; 8 nucleotides match TRBD2. CDR1 and CDR2 from the germline V gene are MDHEN and SYDVKM. CDR3 length: 17 amino acids. Germline trimming cut 3 bases from V and 1 base from J; bases unmatched to any gene: 11. CDR3 coding DNA: TGTGCCAGCAGTTTGGGAGTAGCGGGGTACCATTCCTACGAGCAGTACTTC. This translates into CASSLGVAGYHSYEQYF. The full variable domain, its missing parts supplied by reference TRBV28 and TRBJ2-7, is DVKVTQSSRYLVKRTGEKVFLECVQDMDHENMFWYRQDPGLGLRLIYFSYDVKMKEKGDIPEGYSVSREKKERFSLILESASTNQTSMYLCASSLGVAGYHSYEQYFGPGTRLTVT.

The genes are TRBV10-2 and TRBJ2-5; the match to TRBD1 covers 7 bases. With the DNA end fitting TRBJ2-7 better, the J assignment may be wrong. Germline CDR1 and CDR2: WSHSY and SAAADI. This CDR3 spans 14 amino acids. Here the CDR3 reads CASRRTGQSYEQYF. In nucleotides, the CDR3 is TGCGCCAGCAGGCGGACAGGTCAATCCTACGAGCAGTACTTC.